These T cell receptor beta chains were read from a single sample in a study of T-cell reconstitution after alpha-beta-depleted transplantation in children. One entry per CDR3 protein, called by TCRdb with MiXCR from the PCR reads. The table lists roughly 500,000 distinct CDR3 sequences, about 31% of them singletons. The source was PBMCs from the stem cell graft donor, collected from the stem cell graft. The receptors shown here come from a human donor who donated a stem cell graft to a child with aplastic anemia. The CDR3 runs from the conserved cysteine through the conserved F or W. The D gene is left open where the match is weak. Clone sizes are given selectively: once, few, many, or a class where the clone is expanded.

TRBV7-3,TRBJ2-1,.,once,TGTGCCAGCAGCTTAGTGGTGAGCTTCTACAATGAGCAGTTCTTC,CASSLVVSFYNEQFF
TRBV29-1,TRBJ2-1,TRBD2,.,TGCAGCGCCGGGGGGGATGAGCAGTTCTTC,CSAGGDEQFF
TRBV6-2/TRBV6-3,TRBJ2-5,TRBD1,.,TGTGCCAGCAGTTACCTCGGACAGGCCCAAGAGACCCAGTACTTC,CASSYLGQAQETQYF
TRBV7-6,TRBJ2-7,TRBD2,few,TGTGCCAGCAGCTTAGCTGAACCAGCGGGGGCCTACGAGCAGTACTTC,CASSLAEPAGAYEQYF
TRBV7-9,TRBJ1-1,.,few,TGTGCCAGCAGCTTAGGAGGCCGGGGGCCTGAAGCTTTCTTT,CASSLGGRGPEAFF
TRBV4-3,TRBJ2-3,TRBD2,.,TGCGCCAGCAGCCCGCTAGCGGGAGGAGGAGATACGCAGTATTTT,CASSPLAGGGDTQYF
TRBV29-1,TRBJ1-1,.,few,TGCAGCCTCCGGGGGGGGTTGAACACTGAAGCTTTCTTT,CSLRGGLNTEAFF
TRBV20-1,TRBJ2-2,TRBD2,.,TGCAGTGCTACCCCCGGACTAGCGGACACCGGGGAGCTGTTTTTT,CSATPGLADTGELFF
TRBV20-1,TRBJ1-1,.,few,TGCAGTGCTAGGAAGCTTATTCAGGGTTTGAACACTGAAGCTTTCTTT,CSARKLIQGLNTEAFF
TRBV5-6,TRBJ2-5,.,.,TGTGCCAGCAGCTTGGTAGGGGCTAGACTAGAGACCCAGTACTTC,CASSLVGARLETQYF
TRBV5-5,TRBJ1-1,.,few,TGTGCCAGCAGCTTGGGACGGGGGGCCGAGAATGAAGCTTTCTTT,CASSLGRGAENEAFF
TRBV18,TRBJ1-1,TRBD1,.,TGTGCCAGCTTCGAGTCGGGACAGGAGGCCACTGAAGCTTTCTTT,CASFESGQEATEAFF
TRBV5-1,TRBJ1-4,.,.,TGCGCCAGCAGCGTACAAGGCCATAATGAAAAACTGTTTTTT,CASSVQGHNEKLFF
TRBV20-1,TRBJ2-5,TRBD2,.,TGCAGTGCTAGAAGACTAGCCGCCTCCTTGAAGACCCAGTACTTC,CSARRLAASLKTQYF
TRBV12-3/TRBV12-4,TRBJ1-2,.,few,TGTGCCAGCAGTTCCCAATATGTGGGTTATGAGTATAGAGGCTACACCTTC,CASSSQYVGYEYRGYTF
TRBV4-3,TRBJ1-2,TRBD1,few,TGCGCCAGCAGCCAAGCGACAGGGGTAGTTGGCTACACCTTC,CASSQATGVVGYTF
TRBV5-6,TRBJ1-4,TRBD1,.,TGTGCCAGCAGCCCAGTGAGGGACAGGGGGCATGAAAAACTGTTTTTT,CASSPVRDRGHEKLFF
TRBV12-3/TRBV12-4,TRBJ2-2,.,.,TGTGCCAGCAGTTTAGGGGAAGGGGAGCTGTTTTTT,CASSLGEGELFF
TRBV7-6,TRBJ1-6,.,.,TGTGCCAGCAGCGCCAACCTCGGGAATTCACCCCTCCACTTT,CASSANLGNSPLHF
TRBV5-5,TRBJ1-1,TRBD1,.,TGTGCCAGCAGCTTGGTCCCGACAGGGTCCACTGAAGCTTTCTTT,CASSLVPTGSTEAFF
TRBV14,TRBJ2-1,TRBD1,few,TGTGCCAGCAGTTCCAGGGGGAGCTCCTACAATGAGCAGTTCTTC,CASSSRGSSYNEQFF
TRBV28,TRBJ2-1,TRBD2,few,TGTGCCAGCAGTTCGGCGGGCGGGAGAATCAATGAGCAGTTCTTC,CASSSAGGRINEQFF
TRBV20-1,TRBJ2-3,.,.,TGCAGGCCCCAATTTGGCCCCACAGATACGCAGTATTTT,CRPQFGPTDTQYF
TRBV18,TRBJ2-7,.,.,TGTGCCAGCTCCCCGACGACGGTCGAGCAGTACTTC,CASSPTTVEQYF
TRBV12-3/TRBV12-4,TRBJ1-5,.,few,TGTGCCAGCAGTCCTCAGGCAGGGCTTAGCAATCAGCCCCAGCATTTT,CASSPQAGLSNQPQHF
TRBV29-1,TRBJ1-3,.,few,TGCAGCGTTGAATTTGTCAGGGGCAACACCATATATTTT,CSVEFVRGNTIYF
TRBV19,TRBJ2-5,TRBD2,.,TGTGCCAGTAGTACGGGGACTAGCGGATCGTACCAAGAGACCCAGTACTTC,CASSTGTSGSYQETQYF
TRBV20-1,TRBJ1-4,TRBD1,few,TGCAGTGCAAGGACAGGGGGGGTTTTAGGTGAAAAACTGTTTTTT,CSARTGGVLGEKLFF
TRBV7-9,TRBJ1-1,TRBD1,few,TGTGCCAGCACCCTGACAGGGGACGGTATAGGCACTGAAGCTTTCTTT,CASTLTGDGIGTEAFF
TRBV18,TRBJ1-5,.,many,TGTGCCAGCTCAATCAGGGAGGATCAGCCCCAGCATTTT,CASSIREDQPQHF
TRBV6-1,TRBJ1-2,.,few,TGTGCCAGCAGCCTAGAATGGGGCCTCGGCTACACCTTC,CASSLEWGLGYTF
TRBV12-3/TRBV12-4,TRBJ1-5,.,few,TGTGCCAGCAGTTTTCTCACAGGAGGACAGCCCCAGCATTTT,CASSFLTGGQPQHF
TRBV12-3/TRBV12-4,TRBJ2-3,.,many,TGTGCCAGCAGTGGTCCGTTAAGTGATACGCAGTATTTT,CASSGPLSDTQYF
TRBV28,TRBJ2-5,TRBD1,few,TGTGCCAGCAGTTCCCGGACAGGGGGAATTGCAGAGACCCAGTACTTC,CASSSRTGGIAETQYF
TRBV20-1,TRBJ2-1,TRBD2,.,TGCAGTGCTAGAGATTCCCGACTAGCCAACAATGAGCAGTTCTTC,CSARDSRLANNEQFF
TRBV29-1,TRBJ2-1,.,.,TGCAGCGCGGGAACCAAAAGGGATGAGCAGTTCTTC,CSAGTKRDEQFF
TRBV3-1,TRBJ1-6,TRBD1,.,TGTGCCAGCGCCGGGGATTCCGGGACAGAAAATTCACCCCTCCACTTT,CASAGDSGTENSPLHF
TRBV12-3/TRBV12-4,TRBJ1-2,.,few,TGTGCCAGCAGCTCCCTCGGCATATGGGGCTACACCTTC,CASSSLGIWGYTF
TRBV20-1,TRBJ2-1,TRBD1,few,TGCAGTGCTAGAGATACAGGGGGCTCCTACAATGAGCAGTTCTTC,CSARDTGGSYNEQFF
TRBV20-1,TRBJ2-1,TRBD2,.,TGCAGTGCCACCAGCGGACTAGCGGGAGCGCGGTCCTACAATGAGCAGTTCTTC,CSATSGLAGARSYNEQFF
TRBV7-2,TRBJ1-2,.,.,TGTGCCAGCAGCTTAGCGTCCTCACAGGAGGATGACTATGGCTACACCTTC,CASSLASSQEDDYGYTF
TRBV6-2/TRBV6-3,TRBJ1-5,.,.,TGTGCCAGCAGTTACCAGAGGGGGGGTATTCAGCCCCAGCATTTT,CASSYQRGGIQPQHF
TRBV7-2,TRBJ2-5,.,.,TGTGCCAGCAGCTTACATCCAGGGAAAGAGACCCAGTACTTC,CASSLHPGKETQYF
TRBV18,TRBJ1-1,.,few,TGTGCCAGCTCAAGGGAAATCACTGAAGCTTTCTTT,CASSREITEAFF
TRBV18,TRBJ2-7,.,once,TGTGCCAGCTCACCTACCATTTTCTACGAGCAGTACTTC,CASSPTIFYEQYF
TRBV29-1,TRBJ2-1,TRBD2,few,TGCAGCGCCTCCCGGGAGGGCTACGGCTCCTACAATGAGCAGTTCTTC,CSASREGYGSYNEQFF
TRBV4-2,TRBJ2-1,TRBD2,few,TGTGCCAGCAGCCGCCGAGGGGAGGGGATGTACAATGAGCAGTTCTTC,CASSRRGEGMYNEQFF
TRBV12-3/TRBV12-4,TRBJ2-3,.,.,TGTGCCAGCAGTTTAGGTCGGCAGGGTGAAACAGATACGCAGTATTTT,CASSLGRQGETDTQYF
TRBV18,TRBJ2-7,TRBD1,.,TGTGCCAGCTCACCACCGGCCAGGGGGCGACACGAGCAGTACTTC,CASSPPARGRHEQYF
TRBV7-9,TRBJ2-2,.,few,TGTGCCAGCATCCTAAGGGTACAGCGAGACACCGGGGAGCTGTTTTTT,CASILRVQRDTGELFF
TRBV20-1,TRBJ2-1,.,few,TGCAGTGCTAGGGGGGACTCGATGTTGAATGAGCAGTTCTTC,CSARGDSMLNEQFF
TRBV7-2,TRBJ2-2,.,.,TGTGCCAGCGCAGACAGGAACACCGGGGAGCTGTTTTTT,CASADRNTGELFF
TRBV20-1,TRBJ2-3,TRBD1,.,TGCAGTGCCAAGACCCGGACAGGGAGACTTTCAGATACGCAGTATTTT,CSAKTRTGRLSDTQYF
TRBV4-3,TRBJ1-1,.,few,TGCGCCAGCAGCCAAGATAGGACAGTTGGTGAAGCTTTCTTT,CASSQDRTVGEAFF
TRBV7-8,TRBJ1-2,.,.,TGTGCCAGCAGCTCCGGGGGAGGGGCGGTCATGAGGGGCTACACCTTC,CASSSGGGAVMRGYTF
TRBV29-1,TRBJ2-5,.,few,TGCAGCGTTGAATCTCAGGGTACAGAATCCGAGACCCAGTACTTC,CSVESQGTESETQYF
TRBV7-2,TRBJ2-3,TRBD2,.,TGTGCCAGCAGCGCGGCTAGCGGGAGAGTCGGAGATACGCAGTATTTT,CASSAASGRVGDTQYF
TRBV5-5,TRBJ2-2,.,.,TGTGCCAGCAGCTTAATAACAGATAACACCGGGGAGCTGTTTTTT,CASSLITDNTGELFF